This entry lists 21 T cell receptor beta chains sequenced from one sample in a study of T cells in Graves' hyperthyroidism and ophthalmopathy. RNA transcripts yielded amplified TCR beta CDR3 regions. The HTBI primer set drove a first-round RT-PCR of the TCR CDR3. From the multiplex PCR reads, TCRdb called clonotypes with MiXCR, one entry per CDR3 protein. The data hold 300,000 to 400,000 distinct CDR3 sequences, with roughly 20% observed a single time. Sequencing used blood. The source of these receptors is a woman aged 45-65 years with Graves' hyperthyroidism.

This clonotype was seen repeatedly, ten times or more. The chain's CDR3 is CSARPYNEQFF. CDR3 nucleotides: TGCAGTGCTAGGCCCTACAATGAGCAGTTCTTC. V gene TRBV20-1 combines with J gene TRBJ2-1; D gene unclear. The CDR3 has 11 amino acids. The V end was cut by 3 bases, the J end by 2 bases, with 2 bases between. In germline, CDR1 is DFQATT, CDR2 SNEGSKA (reference sequence).

There are a few counts of this clonotype. This rearrangement joins TRBV4-1 to TRBJ1-2, with D perhaps TRBD1 (5 bases). The CDR3 is 13 residues long. CDR1 and CDR2 from the germline V gene are MGHRA and YSYEKL. Trimming shortened V by 3 bases and J by 6 bases, and 11 bases separated the two germline ends. The CDR3 loop reads CASSHSRADGYTF. The CDR3 DNA reads as TGCGCCAGCAGCCACAGCAGGGCGGATGGCTACACCTTC.

In this sample, this clonotype turned up many times. CDR3 nucleotide sequence: TGCGCCAGCCACAGGGATGGGCCTTATAGCAATCAGCCCCAGCATTTT. This gives the protein CASHRDGPYSNQPQHF. The chain is built from TRBV10-2 and TRBJ1-5; TRBD1 is a possible D gene (6 bases). Germline CDR1 is WSHSY and CDR2 is SAAADI. V lost 8 bases and J lost 0, with 17 bases in between. There are 16 residues in the CDR3.

This clonotype was found many times. The gene calls are TRBV3-1 and TRBJ1-1; D is unresolved. This CDR3 spans 13 amino acids. The germline CDR1 and CDR2 sequences are LGHDT and YNNKEL (reference sequence). The V gene lost 7 bases and the J gene lost 4 bases, with 13 bases spanning the gap. The CDR3 loop is CASTPGGSTEAFF. The CDR3 DNA follows: TGTGCCAGCACCCCAGGAGGAAGCACTGAAGCTTTCTTT. Based on the CDR3 plus reference TRBV3-1 and TRBJ1-1, the full variable domain is DTAVSQTPKYLVTQMGNDKSIKCEQNLGHDTMYWYKQDSKKFLKIMFSYNNKELIINETVPNRFSPKSPDKAHLNLHINSLELGDSAVYFCASTPGGSTEAFFGQGTRLTVV.

The chain employs TRBV11-1 and TRBJ2-1; 11 bases align to TRBD2. V shed 5 bases and J 6 bases; nucleotides not matched to a gene: 9. CDR1 and CDR2 (germline): SGHAT, FQDESV (reference sequence). The CDR3 consists of 16 residues. CDR3 DNA: TGTGCCAGCAGCCTGGACTTAGCGGGAGGGACCAATGAGCAGTTCTTC. Translated, it gives CASSLDLAGGTNEQFF.

This clonotype was counted many times. The chain is built from TRBV30 and TRBJ1-2, with 9 bases that match TRBD1. Germline V gene data show CDR1 as GTSNPN and CDR2 as SVGIG (reference sequence). This CDR3 region has 15 residues. V lost 3 bases and J lost 2; bases outside the gene matches: 7. The CDR3 DNA sequence: TGTGCCTGGAGGGCCACAGGGGGCGCAAACTATGGCTACACCTTC. Protein sequence: CAWRATGGANYGYTF.

This rearrangement joins TRBV20-1 to TRBJ2-2; D might be TRBD1 or TRBD2, each matching 5 bases. This CDR3 is 15 amino acids long. Deletions cut 0 bases from V and 8 bases from J, with 16 bases between. Germline V gene sequence: CDR1 DFQATT, CDR2 SNEGSKA (reference sequence). CDR3 protein: CSAREGTDLGGELFF. CDR3 bases: TGCAGTGCTAGAGAGGGGACCGATCTCGGGGGGGAGCTGTTTTTT.

The V call is TRBV20-1, the J call TRBJ2-1, with 10 bases identical to TRBD2. This CDR3 has 17 residues. Germline V CDR1 and CDR2: DFQATT, SNEGSKA (reference sequence). The J segment lost 5 bases and the V segment lost 5 bases, leaving 15 bases of the junction unmatched. The CDR3 coding sequence is TGCAGTGCTCAAACAGGGAGAGCGGGAGGGTTGGACAATGAGCAGTTCTTC. Protein product: CSAQTGRAGGLDNEQFF.

This clonotype was observed a handful of times. The gene calls are TRBV4-2 and TRBJ2-3; a weak D match, TRBD2 (5 bases). V lost 0 bases and J lost 8, with 24 bases in between. The CDR3 loop spans 18 amino acids. Germline V gene lookup returns CDR1 LGHNA and CDR2 YNFKEQ. The CDR3 sequence is CASSQDLPSSAFGATQYF. The CDR3 DNA is TGTGCCAGCAGCCAAGATCTGCCTAGCTCGGCCTTTGGTGCTACGCAGTATTTT.

Concerning this clonotype: With only one base between it and a far larger clone, this is likely a read error. This chain uses TRBV18 with TRBJ2-2; no clear D. Germline V gives CDR1 KGHSH, CDR2 LQKENI. This CDR3 is 13 amino acids long. The CDR3 DNA follows: TGTGCCAGCTCACCTACGAACTCCGGGGAGCTGTTTTTT. Amino acids: CASSPTNSGELFF.

The J gene is TRBJ1-1, the V gene TRBV20-1; 7 nucleotides line up with TRBD1. From germline, CDR1 is DFQATT and CDR2 SNEGSKA (reference sequence). The V and J ends lost 5 bases and 6 bases, in that order; junction bases with no gene match: 6. This CDR3 comprises 12 residues. CDR3 DNA: TGCAGTGCTGAGGACAGGCGCCCTGAAGCTTTCTTT. Protein: CSAEDRRPEAFF.

The chain links TRBV29-1 to TRBJ1-2; D is unresolved. From germline, CDR1 is SQVTM and CDR2 ANQGSEA. The V end lost 2 bases, the J end lost 2 bases, and 12 bases lay between the germline ends. The CDR3 runs to 14 residues. CDR3 region: CSVETEASNYGYTF. CDR3 DNA: TGCAGCGTTGAAACGGAGGCCTCAAACTATGGCTACACCTTC. Drawing the rest from reference TRBV29-1 and TRBJ1-2, the complete variable domain is SAVISQKPSRDICQRGTSLTIQCQVDSQVTMMFWYRQQPGQSLTLIATANQGSEATYESGFVIDKFPISRPNLTFSTLTVSNMSPEDSSIYLCSVETEASNYGYTFGSGTRLTVV.

This clonotype has more than one count but fewer than ten. This chain connects TRBV20-1 to TRBJ2-7; D may be TRBD1 (5 bases). There are 16 residues in the CDR3. CDR1 DFQATT and CDR2 SNEGSKA come from the germline V gene (reference sequence). V lost 0 bases to trimming and J lost 1 base, with 16 bases between them. The CDR3 nucleotides read TGCAGTGCTAGAGATGATCAGGGCATTAAGTCCTACGAGCAGTACTTC. Protein: CSARDDQGIKSYEQYF.

This clonotype has at least ten counts. V and J are TRBV20-1 and TRBJ2-5; 13 nucleotides match TRBD2. Trimming at V came to 6 bases and at J to 4 bases, leaving 14 bases not matched to a gene. Germline CDR1 is DFQATT and CDR2 is SNEGSKA (reference sequence). CDR3 length: 17 amino acids. The CDR3 spells CSAYSPLAGGWGETQYF. Written as DNA, the CDR3 is TGCAGTGCCTATTCCCCACTAGCGGGAGGGTGGGGAGAGACCCAGTACTTC.

This clonotype was picked up many times. The gene calls are TRBV27 and TRBJ2-7, with 11 bases lining up with TRBD2. The CDR3 is 14 amino acids. The J segment lost 9 bases and the V segment lost 2 bases, leaving 6 bases of the junction unmatched. The germline V gene encodes CDR1 MNHEY and CDR2 SMNVEV (reference sequence). CDR3 sequence: CASSLISGRGVQYF. The CDR3, as DNA: TGTGCCAGCAGTTTAATTAGCGGGAGGGGTGTGCAGTACTTC.

This clonotype has a count of ten or more. The chain employs TRBV27 and TRBJ2-7; 9 positions agree with TRBD1. The CDR3 extends over 14 amino acids. The junction had 5 bases not matched to a gene; V was cut back by 3 bases and J by 5 bases. The germline V gene encodes CDR1 MNHEY and CDR2 SMNVEV (reference sequence). CDR3 sequence reads: CASSFGTGQNEQYF. The CDR3 bases are TGTGCCAGCAGTTTTGGGACAGGGCAAAACGAGCAGTACTTC.

There are many counts of this clonotype. This chain joins TRBV2 and TRBJ2-1, with 9 bases matching TRBD2. CDR1 is SNHLY and CDR2 is FYNNEI in the germline V gene. J was trimmed by 6 bases and V by 6 bases; bases with no gene match: 9. This CDR3 comprises 15 residues. This CDR3 reads CASSPRTSVGNEQFF. The CDR3 DNA reads as TGTGCCAGCAGCCCCCGGACTAGCGTCGGCAATGAGCAGTTCTTC.

In this sample, this clonotype turned up once. V is TRBV6-1 and J is TRBJ1-2; 7 nucleotides align to TRBD1. The CDR3 length is 11 residues. Germline CDR1 is MNHNS and CDR2 is SASEGT. The CDR3 nucleotides read TGTGCGTTGAAGGGGGCAGAAGGCTACACCTTC. Its protein is CALKGAEGYTF.

This clonotype has a count of ten or more. The chain has TRBV7-9 and TRBJ1-2; no clear D. Trimming shortened V by 5 bases and J by 8 bases, and 21 bases separated the two germline ends. The CDR3 runs to 15 residues. The V gene's germline CDR1 is SEHNR and CDR2 FQNEAQ (reference sequence). DNA of the CDR3: TGTGCCAGCAGCCCACGTTCGACGCTGCCTTACGGCTACACCTTC. It specifies CASSPRSTLPYGYTF.

This clonotype was counted at least ten times. The V call is TRBV7-6, the J call TRBJ1-4; 9 bases fit TRBD1. The trim removed 5 bases at V and 8 bases at J, leaving 6 bases unmatched. Per germline, CDR1 SGHVS and CDR2 FNYEAQ. CDR3 length: 14 residues. The CDR3 is CASSLGQGSEKLFF. Here the CDR3 DNA reads TGTGCCAGCAGCCTGGGACAGGGCAGCGAAAAACTGTTTTTT.

This clonotype showed up many times. The chain recombines TRBV12-3 or TRBV12-4 with TRBJ1-4; D uncertain. V lost 5 bases, J lost 7 bases, and 11 bases lay in between. This CDR3 has 13 amino acids. This chain's CDR3 is CASSGDGREKLFF. CDR3 nucleotides: TGTGCCAGCAGTGGGGATGGGCGTGAAAAACTGTTTTTT.